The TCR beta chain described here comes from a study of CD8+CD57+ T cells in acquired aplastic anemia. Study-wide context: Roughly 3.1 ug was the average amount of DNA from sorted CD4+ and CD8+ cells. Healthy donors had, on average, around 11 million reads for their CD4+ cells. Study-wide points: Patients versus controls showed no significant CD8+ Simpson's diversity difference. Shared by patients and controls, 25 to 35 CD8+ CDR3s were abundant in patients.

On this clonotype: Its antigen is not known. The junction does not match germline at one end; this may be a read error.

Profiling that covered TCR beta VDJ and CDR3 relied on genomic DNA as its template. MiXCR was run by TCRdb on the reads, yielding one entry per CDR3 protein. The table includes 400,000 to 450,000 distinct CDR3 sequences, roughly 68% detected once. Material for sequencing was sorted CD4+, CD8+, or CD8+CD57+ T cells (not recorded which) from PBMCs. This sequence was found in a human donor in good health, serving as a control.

Written as DNA, the CDR3 is TGTGCCAGCAGCGCCGGGACGGCAAGCACTGAAGCTTTGTTT. It codes for CASSAGTASTEALF. The chain carries TRBV2 and TRBJ1-1, with D possibly matching TRBD1 (5 bases). CDR1 is SNHLY, CDR2 FYNNEI, per germline. CDR3 length: 14 residues. Full variable domain (remainder filled in from reference TRBV2 and TRBJ1-1): EPEVTQTPSHQVTQMGQEVILRCVPISNHLYFYWYRQILGQKVEFLVSFYNNEISEKSEIFDDQFSVERPDGSNFTLKIRSTKLEDSAMYFCASSAGTASTEALFGQGTRLTVV.